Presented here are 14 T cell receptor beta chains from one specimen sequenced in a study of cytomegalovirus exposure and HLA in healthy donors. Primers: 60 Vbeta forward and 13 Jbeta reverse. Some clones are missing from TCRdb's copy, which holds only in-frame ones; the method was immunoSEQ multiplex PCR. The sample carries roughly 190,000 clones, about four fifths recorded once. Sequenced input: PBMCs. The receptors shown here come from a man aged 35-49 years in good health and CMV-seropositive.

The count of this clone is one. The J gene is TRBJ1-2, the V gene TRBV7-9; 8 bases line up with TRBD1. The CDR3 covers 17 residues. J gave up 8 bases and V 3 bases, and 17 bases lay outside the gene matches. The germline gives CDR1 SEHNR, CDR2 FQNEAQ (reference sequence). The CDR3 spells CASSFPSPSDRVYGYTF. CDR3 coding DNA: TGTGCCAGCAGCTTTCCATCCCCTTCGGACAGGGTATACGGCTACACCTTC.

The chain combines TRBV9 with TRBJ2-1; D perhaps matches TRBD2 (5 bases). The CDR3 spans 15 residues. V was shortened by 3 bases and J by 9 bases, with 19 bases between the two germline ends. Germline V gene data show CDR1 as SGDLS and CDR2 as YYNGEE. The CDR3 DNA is TGTGCCAGCAGCGGAAGCGGTTTAATCCGGGGTGAGCAGTTCTTC. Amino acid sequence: CASSGSGLIRGEQFF.

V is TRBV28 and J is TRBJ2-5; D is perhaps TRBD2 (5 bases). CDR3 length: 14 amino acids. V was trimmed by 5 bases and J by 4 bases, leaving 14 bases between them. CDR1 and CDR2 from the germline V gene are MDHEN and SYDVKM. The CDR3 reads CASSEDGVRETQYF. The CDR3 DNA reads TGTGCCAGCAGTGAGGACGGGGTGAGAGAGACCCAGTACTTC.

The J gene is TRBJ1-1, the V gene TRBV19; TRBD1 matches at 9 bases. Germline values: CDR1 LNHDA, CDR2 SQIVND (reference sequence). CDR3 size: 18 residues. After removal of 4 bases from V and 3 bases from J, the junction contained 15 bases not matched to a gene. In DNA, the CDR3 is TGTGCCAGTAGTAGGATCGGGACAGGGAGTAAAGAGGACACTGAAGCTTTCTTT. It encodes CASSRIGTGSKEDTEAFF. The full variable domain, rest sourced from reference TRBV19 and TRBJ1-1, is DGGITQSPKYLFRKEGQNVTLSCEQNLNHDAMYWYRQDPGQGLRLIYYSQIVNDFQKGDIAEGYSVSREKKESFPLTVTSAQKNPTAFYLCASSRIGTGSKEDTEAFFGQGTRLTVV.

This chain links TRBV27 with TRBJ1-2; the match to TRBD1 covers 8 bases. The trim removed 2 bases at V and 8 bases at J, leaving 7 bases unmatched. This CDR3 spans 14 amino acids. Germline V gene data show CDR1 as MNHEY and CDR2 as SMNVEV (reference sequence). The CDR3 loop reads CASSLRQGAYGYTF. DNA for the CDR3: TGTGCCAGCAGTTTAAGGCAGGGGGCGTACGGCTACACCTTC.

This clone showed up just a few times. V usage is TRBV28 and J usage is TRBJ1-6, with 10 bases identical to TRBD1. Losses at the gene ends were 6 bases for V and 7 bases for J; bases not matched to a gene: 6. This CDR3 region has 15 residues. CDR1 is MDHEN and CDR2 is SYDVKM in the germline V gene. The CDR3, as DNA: TGTGCCAGCAGGGGGGGGACAGGGGAAAATTCACCCCTCCACTTT. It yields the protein CASRGGTGENSPLHF.

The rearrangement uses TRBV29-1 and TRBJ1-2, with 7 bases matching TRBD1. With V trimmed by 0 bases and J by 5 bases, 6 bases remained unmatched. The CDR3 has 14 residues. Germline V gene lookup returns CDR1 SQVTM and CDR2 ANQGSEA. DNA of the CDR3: TGCAGCGTTGAAGATAAAGGGACAGAATATGGCTACACCTTC. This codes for CSVEDKGTEYGYTF.

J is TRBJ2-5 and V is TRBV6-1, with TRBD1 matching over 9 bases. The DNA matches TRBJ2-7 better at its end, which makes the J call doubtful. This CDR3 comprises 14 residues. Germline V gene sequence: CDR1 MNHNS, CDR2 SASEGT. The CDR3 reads CASNPGQGLYEQYF. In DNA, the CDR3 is TGTGCCAGCAATCCGGGACAGGGTTTGTACGAGCAGTACTTC.

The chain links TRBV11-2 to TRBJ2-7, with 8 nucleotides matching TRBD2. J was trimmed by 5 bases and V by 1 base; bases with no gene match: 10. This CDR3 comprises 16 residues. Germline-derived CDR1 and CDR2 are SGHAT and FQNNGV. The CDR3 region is CASSLARGRTRDEQYF. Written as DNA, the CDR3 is TGTGCCAGCAGCTTAGCTCGCGGGAGGACACGGGACGAGCAGTACTTC.

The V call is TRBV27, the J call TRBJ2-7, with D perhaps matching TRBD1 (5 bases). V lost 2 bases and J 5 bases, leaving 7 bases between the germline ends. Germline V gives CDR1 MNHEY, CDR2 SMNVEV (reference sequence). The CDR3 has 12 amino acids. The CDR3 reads CASSLLGDEQYF. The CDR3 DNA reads TGTGCCAGCAGTTTACTAGGGGACGAGCAGTACTTC.

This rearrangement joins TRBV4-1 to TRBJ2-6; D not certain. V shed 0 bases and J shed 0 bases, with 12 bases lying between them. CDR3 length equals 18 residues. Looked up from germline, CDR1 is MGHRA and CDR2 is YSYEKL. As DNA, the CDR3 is TGCGCCAGCAGCCAAGATTACCAACATCACTCTGGGGCCAACGTCCTGACTTTC. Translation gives CASSQDYQHHSGANVLTF.

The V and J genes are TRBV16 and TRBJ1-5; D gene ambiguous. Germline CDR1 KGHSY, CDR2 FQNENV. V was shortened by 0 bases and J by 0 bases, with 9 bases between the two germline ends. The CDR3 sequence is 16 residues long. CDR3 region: CASSQSTVYSNQPQHF. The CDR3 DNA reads TGTGCCAGCAGCCAATCAACAGTTTATAGCAATCAGCCCCAGCATTTT.

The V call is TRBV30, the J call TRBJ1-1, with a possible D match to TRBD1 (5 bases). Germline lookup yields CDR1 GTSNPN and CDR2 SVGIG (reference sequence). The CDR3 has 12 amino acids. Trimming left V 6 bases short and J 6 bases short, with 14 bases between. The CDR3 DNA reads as TGTGCCTGCCCCAGGGAGGGTCCTGAAGCTTTCTTT. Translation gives CACPREGPEAFF.

CDR3 in amino acids: CASSVGGANVLTF. CDR3 nucleotide sequence: TGTGCCAGCAGCGTTGGCGGGGCCAACGTCCTGACTTTC. The V and J genes are TRBV9 and TRBJ2-6, with D uncertain. The CDR3 length is 13 residues. Germline lookup yields CDR1 SGDLS and CDR2 YYNGEE. The germline V and J ends were trimmed by 2 bases and 4 bases, with 4 bases remaining between them.